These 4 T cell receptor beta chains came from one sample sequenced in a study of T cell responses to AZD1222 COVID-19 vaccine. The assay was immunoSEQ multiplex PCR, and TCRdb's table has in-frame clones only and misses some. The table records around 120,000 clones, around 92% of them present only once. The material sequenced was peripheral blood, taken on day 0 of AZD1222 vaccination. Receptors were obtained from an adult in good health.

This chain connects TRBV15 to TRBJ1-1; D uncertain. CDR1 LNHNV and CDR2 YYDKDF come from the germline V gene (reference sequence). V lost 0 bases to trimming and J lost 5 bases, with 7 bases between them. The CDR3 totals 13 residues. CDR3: CATSRDRYTEAFF. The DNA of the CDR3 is TGTGCCACCAGCAGAGATAGGTATACTGAAGCTTTCTTT. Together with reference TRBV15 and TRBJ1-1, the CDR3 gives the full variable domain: DAMVIQNPRYQVTQFGKPVTLSCSQTLNHNVMYWYQQKSSQAPKLLFHYYDKDFNNEADTPDNFQSRRPNTSFCFLDIRSPGLGDTAMYLCATSRDRYTEAFFGQGTRLTVV.

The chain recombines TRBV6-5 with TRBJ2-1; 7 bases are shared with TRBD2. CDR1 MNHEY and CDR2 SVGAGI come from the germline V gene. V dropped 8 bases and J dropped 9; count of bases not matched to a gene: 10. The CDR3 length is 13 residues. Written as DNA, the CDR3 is TGTGCCAGCGGGGGGGTGTGGTCTAGTGAGCAGTTCTTC. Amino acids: CASGGVWSSEQFF.

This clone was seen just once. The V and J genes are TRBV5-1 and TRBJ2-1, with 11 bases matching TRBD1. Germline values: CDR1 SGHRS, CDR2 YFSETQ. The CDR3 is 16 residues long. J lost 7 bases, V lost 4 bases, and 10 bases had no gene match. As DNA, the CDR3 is TGCGCCAGCAGCGGCAGGAGGGACAGGGGGTTGAATGAGCAGTTCTTC. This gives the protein CASSGRRDRGLNEQFF.

The CDR3 DNA reads TGTGCCAGTAGAAACGAGGCGAACACCGGGGAGCTGTTTTTT. This sequence encodes CASRNEANTGELFF. The chain links TRBV19 to TRBJ2-2; the D is unclear. This CDR3 is 14 amino acids long. Trimming cost V 6 bases and J 0 bases, with 8 bases left between them. Germline CDR1 LNHDA, CDR2 SQIVND (reference sequence). Filled out from reference TRBV19 and TRBJ2-2, the complete variable domain reads DGGITQSPKYLFRKEGQNVTLSCEQNLNHDAMYWYRQDPGQGLRLIYYSQIVNDFQKGDIAEGYSVSREKKESFPLTVTSAQKNPTAFYLCASRNEANTGELFFGEGSRLTVL.